The clone carrying this T cell receptor beta chain was recorded a few times. Antigen: not known. TCRdb processed the reads anew with MiXCR; each CDR3 protein has one entry. Found here are 150,000 to 200,000 distinct CDR3 sequences, over 25% of them singletons; the top ten hold around 29%. The data belong to a study of T cell repertoires in cytomegalovirus infection. Study results and caveats: HLA-C-restricted CMV-specific TCR beta clonotypes prevailed in the ex vivo response.

The CDR3 covers 14 residues. The V gene's germline CDR1 is ENHRY and CDR2 SYGVKD. The germline V and J ends were trimmed by 6 bases and 7 bases, with 13 bases remaining between them. The chain is built from TRBV10-3 and TRBJ1-6, with D possibly being TRBD1 (5 bases). The material sequenced was PBMCs. The clonotype was recovered from a human donor in good health (CMV status not recorded). Some clones in this sample may be carry-over from other donors' samples. CDR3 nucleotides: TGTGCCATCAGCTTCTCCGGGACCAATTCACCCCTCCACTTT. It specifies CAISFSGTNSPLHF.